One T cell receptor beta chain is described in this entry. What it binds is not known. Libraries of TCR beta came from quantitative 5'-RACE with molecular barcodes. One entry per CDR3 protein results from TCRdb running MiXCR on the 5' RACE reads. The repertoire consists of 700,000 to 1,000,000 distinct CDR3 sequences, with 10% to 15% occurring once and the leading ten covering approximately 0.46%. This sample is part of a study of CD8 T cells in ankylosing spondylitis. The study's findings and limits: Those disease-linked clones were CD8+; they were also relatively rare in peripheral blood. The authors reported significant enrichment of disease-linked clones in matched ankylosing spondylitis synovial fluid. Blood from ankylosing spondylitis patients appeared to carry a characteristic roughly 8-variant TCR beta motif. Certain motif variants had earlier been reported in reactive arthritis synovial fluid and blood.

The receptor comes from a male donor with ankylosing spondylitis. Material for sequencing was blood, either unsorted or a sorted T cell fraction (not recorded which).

The CDR3 DNA sequence: TGCGCCAGCAGCAGGGACAGGGTTTATGACGGCTACACCTTC. Translated: CASSRDRVYDGYTF. The rearrangement links TRBV4-3 to TRBJ1-2; 9 bases are shared with TRBD1. The trim removed 5 bases at V and 8 bases at J, leaving 9 bases unmatched. Germline CDR1 reads LGHNA; CDR2 reads YSLEER. CDR3 length: 14 residues.